This T cell receptor (beta chain) is from a study of T cell responses to AZD1222 COVID-19 vaccine. Study-wide findings and caveats: There were vaccine-associated CD4 TCRs across spike, dominant at 160-218 and 743-854. Receipt of two AZD1222 doses was followed by a rise in Spike-specific TCR breadth and depth. Clonal diversity was possibly underestimated; the donors were predominantly white British and more often female.

Only one count was recorded for this clone. The antigen is undetermined. Assay: immunoSEQ multiplex PCR; the TCRdb copy retains only in-frame clones and omits some. The table has some 30,000 clones, 86% seen once; the top ten hold approximately 9.9%. The V and J ends lost 2 bases and 2 bases, in that order; junction bases with no gene match: 6. The germline CDR1 and CDR2 sequences are GTSNPN and SVGIG (reference sequence). CDR3 length equals 15 residues. This TCR came from an adult who received the AZD1222 COVID-19 vaccine. The J gene is TRBJ1-5, the V gene TRBV30, with 7 bases aligning to TRBD1. The input for sequencing was peripheral blood, taken 28 days after the second AZD1222 dose. For the CDR3, the DNA is TGTGCCTGGAGTCGACAGGGCGGGGGCAATCAGCCCCAGCATTTT. It translates to CAWSRQGGGNQPQHF.